The sample holds one count of the clone carrying this T cell receptor (beta chain). Each recovered donor of Cohort 3 presented with two negative PCRs, clearance, or symptom resolution. Per the original methods: Nucleated cell counts were estimated from reference gene primer amplification. Profiling relied on immunoSEQ multiplex PCR, and the TCRdb table lists in-frame clones only, not all of them. The V and J calls and clone size come from that table; D and trimming were worked out from the DNA. This table has 350,000 or so clones, roughly nine tenths appearing once. This sample stems from a study of blood T cell repertoires in COVID-19. Study at large: Samples taken during acute and convalescent COVID-19 were collected in the United States, Italy and Spain.

The CDR3 has 15 residues. The ends lost 4 bases at V and 5 bases at J; junction bases unmatched: 5. Germline V gene lookup returns CDR1 MNHEY and CDR2 SMNVEV (reference sequence). This chain uses TRBV27 with TRBJ1-1; TRBD1 aligns across 12 bases. The specimen sequenced was PBMCs or T cells enriched from blood (not recorded which). The TCR originated in a woman in her 30s who had recovered from COVID-19. The CDR3 DNA is TGTGCCAGCAGTTGGGACAGGGGGCTGGGGACTGAAGCTTTCTTT. This translates into CASSWDRGLGTEAFF.